One and the same sample provided the 12 T cell receptor beta chains below, sequenced in a study of PD-1 blockade in mismatch repair-deficient tumors. Profiling relied on immunoSEQ multiplex PCR, and the TCRdb table lists in-frame clones only, not all of them. The table lists approximately 40,000 clones, more than 75% of them singletons, with 22% in the top ten. Specimen: peripheral blood, collected 4 weeks after starting pembrolizumab. These receptor sequences come from an adult with mismatch repair-deficient cancer.

V usage is TRBV6-6 and J usage is TRBJ1-2; D is unresolved. Trimming stripped 6 bases from V and 5 bases from J, with 10 bases between. Germline lookup yields CDR1 MNHNY and CDR2 SVGAGI (reference sequence). The CDR3 totals 12 residues. For the CDR3, the DNA is TGTGCCAGCAGCCCATTGGGGTATGGCTACACCTTC. Encoded protein: CASSPLGYGYTF.

This clone has only a few counts. The chain combines TRBV5-1 with TRBJ1-1, with D possibly TRBD1 on 5 matching bases. The V and J ends lost 4 bases and 1 base respectively, with 14 bases between them. The CDR3 consists of 15 residues. From germline, CDR1 is SGHRS and CDR2 YFSETQ. CDR3 sequence (DNA): TGCGCCAGCAGCCCGGGACCCGACGAGAACACTGAAGCTTTCTTT. It codes for CASSPGPDENTEAFF.

This chain links TRBV2 with TRBJ1-5, with unresolved D. This CDR3 has 12 amino acids. Germline-derived CDR1 and CDR2 are SNHLY and FYNNEI. The V end lost 4 bases, the J end lost 4 bases, and 5 bases lay between the germline ends. CDR3 bases: TGTGCCAGCAGTGCCGGAAATCAGCCCCAGCATTTT. Residues: CASSAGNQPQHF.

The chain employs TRBV11-3 and TRBJ2-1; 7 nucleotides match TRBD2. This CDR3 is built from 15 residues. The V gene end was trimmed by 5 bases and the J gene end by 8 bases; junction bases not matched to a gene: 12. CDR1 and CDR2 (germline): SGHNT, YENEEA. Written as DNA, the CDR3 is TGTGCCAGCAGCCTCCAGGGACTACCTAAACATGAGCAGTTCTTC. This translates into CASSLQGLPKHEQFF.

The rearrangement links TRBV30 to TRBJ2-7; D is unresolved. Trimming shortened V by 2 bases and J by 2 bases, and 13 bases separated the two germline ends. Germline CDR1 and CDR2: GTSNPN and SVGIG (reference sequence). The CDR3 has 14 amino acids. CDR3 coding DNA: TGTGCCTGGAGTACCCCCCGAAGCGCCTACGAGCAGTACTTC. Encoded protein: CAWSTPRSAYEQYF.

This clone was seen only a few times. This rearrangement joins TRBV7-9 to TRBJ2-4; D is undetermined. This CDR3 contains 16 residues. Germline-derived CDR1 and CDR2 are SEHNR and FQNEAQ (reference sequence). Trimming took 1 base from V and 4 from J, leaving 14 bases between them. The CDR3: CASSLGAGVLKNIQYF. The CDR3 coding sequence is TGTGCCAGCAGCTTAGGGGCTGGGGTCCTTAAAAACATTCAGTACTTC.

The rearrangement links TRBV30 to TRBJ1-3; D might be TRBD1 (6 bases). V lost 8 bases, J lost 4 bases, and 15 bases lay in between. Looked up from germline, CDR1 is GTSNPN and CDR2 is SVGIG (reference sequence). The CDR3 has 13 amino acids. The CDR3 DNA reads as TGTGCCACCTCAACAGGGATCGGAAACACCATATATTTT. Translation: CATSTGIGNTIYF. The full variable domain, rest sourced from reference TRBV30 and TRBJ1-3, is SQTIHQWPATLVQPVGSPLSLECTVEGTSNPNLYWYRQAAGRGLQLLFYSVGIGQISSEVPQNLSASRPQDRQFILSSKKLLLSDSGFYLCATSTGIGNTIYFGEGSWLTVV.

This clone was found a few times. The chain couples TRBV6-5 to TRBJ1-5, with D unresolved. V was pared by 0 bases and J by 3 bases, with 6 bases between. The CDR3 has 14 amino acids. Germline-derived CDR1 and CDR2 are MNHEY and SVGAGI. The CDR3 loop reads CASSYSNINQPQHF. CDR3 coding DNA: TGTGCCAGCAGTTACTCCAACATCAATCAGCCCCAGCATTTT.

This clone was seen once. The CDR3 nucleotides read TGTGCCAGCAGGAACCGGGACAGCTCCTACAATGAGCAGTTCTTC. It specifies CASRNRDSSYNEQFF. This chain joins TRBV2 and TRBJ2-1; TRBD1 matches 7 bases. The germline gives CDR1 SNHLY, CDR2 FYNNEI. The CDR3 runs 15 residues. The V gene end was trimmed by 6 bases and the J gene end by 0 bases; junction bases not matched to a gene: 5.

This clone was observed a single time. The CDR3: CASNGRVLFSYEQYF. CDR3 coding DNA: TGTGCCAGTAACGGGAGGGTCCTTTTCTCCTACGAGCAGTACTTC. This rearrangement joins TRBV28 to TRBJ2-7; 8 bases agree with TRBD2. This CDR3 has 15 residues. The V gene's germline CDR1 is MDHEN and CDR2 SYDVKM. V was pared by 9 bases and J by 0 bases, with 10 bases of the junction left unmatched.

The rearrangement links TRBV6-4 to TRBJ2-2; TRBD2 matches at 14 bases. The germline gives CDR1 MRHNA, CDR2 SNTAGT. The CDR3 extends over 16 amino acids. V dropped 0 bases and J dropped 6; count of bases not matched to a gene: 0. CDR3 sequence reads: CASSDSGLAGAGELFF. The CDR3 bases are TGTGCCAGCAGTGACTCGGGACTAGCGGGAGCCGGGGAGCTGTTTTTT.

The V and J genes are TRBV7-2 and TRBJ2-1; 8 bases agree with TRBD2. CDR3 length: 17 residues. Losses at the gene ends were 1 base for V and 6 bases for J; bases not matched to a gene: 11. CDR1 and CDR2 (germline): SGHTA, FQGNSA. CDR3 sequence reads: CASSLEGSLAGLNEQFF. CDR3 coding DNA: TGTGCCAGCAGCTTAGAAGGGTCGCTAGCGGGTCTCAATGAGCAGTTCTTC.